Described below is a single TCR beta chain sequence and its context. This sample stems from a study of blood T cell repertoires in COVID-19. Background on the study: Sources were T cells, B-cell-depleted T cells, or PBMCs; the material itself was cDNA or gDNA.

Germline lookup yields CDR1 SGHTA and CDR2 FQGTGA. V lost 4 bases and J 5 bases, leaving 9 bases between the germline ends. The CDR3 is 13 amino acids. TCRdb's table, derived via immunoSEQ multiplex PCR, lists solely in-frame clones and lacks some. The table has approximately 210,000 clones, just under 85% seen once. The rearrangement links TRBV7-3 to TRBJ2-1; D is uncertain. The sample taken for sequencing was PBMCs or T cells enriched from blood (not recorded which). The TCR was taken from a middle-aged man who had recovered from COVID-19. CDR3 in amino acids: CASSSSLDNEQFF. CDR3 nucleotides: TGTGCCAGCAGCTCGTCTCTCGACAATGAGCAGTTCTTC.